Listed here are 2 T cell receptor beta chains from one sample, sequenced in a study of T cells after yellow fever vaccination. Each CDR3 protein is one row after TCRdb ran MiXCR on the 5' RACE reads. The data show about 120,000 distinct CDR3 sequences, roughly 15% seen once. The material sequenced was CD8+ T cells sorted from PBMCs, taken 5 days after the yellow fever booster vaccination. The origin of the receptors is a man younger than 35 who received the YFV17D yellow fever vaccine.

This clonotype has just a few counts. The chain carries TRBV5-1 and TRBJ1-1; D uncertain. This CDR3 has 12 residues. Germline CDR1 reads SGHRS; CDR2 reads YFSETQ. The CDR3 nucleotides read TGCGTAAGTGGAGAGGTTTCCACTGAAGCTTTCTTT. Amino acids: CVSGEVSTEAFF.

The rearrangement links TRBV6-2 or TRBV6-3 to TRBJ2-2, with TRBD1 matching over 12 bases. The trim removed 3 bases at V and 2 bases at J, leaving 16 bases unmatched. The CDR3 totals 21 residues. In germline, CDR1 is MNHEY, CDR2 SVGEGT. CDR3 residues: CASSYNSAVGTGGLNTGELFF. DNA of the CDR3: TGTGCCAGCAGTTATAACTCCGCTGTCGGGACAGGGGGCCTTAACACCGGGGAGCTGTTTTTT.